One and the same sample provided the 7 T cell receptor beta chains below, sequenced in a study of T-cell memory formation after mild COVID-19. In TCRdb, the 5' RACE reads were re-called with MiXCR into one record per CDR3 protein. There are fewer than 350,000 distinct CDR3 sequences in the sample; roughly 8.2% occur only once, and roughly 23% lies in the top ten. Sequences were obtained from PBMCs or a T cell subset sorted from them (not recorded which). The origin of the receptors is a man aged 18-30 years who had mild COVID-19 (a few samples of this study predate the infection). Cell type and time point are not known.

The chain links TRBV11-1 to TRBJ2-7; no reliable D call. V lost 5 bases to trimming and J lost 1 base, with 9 bases between them. The CDR3 has 13 residues. Germline loops: CDR1 SGHAT, CDR2 FQDESV (reference sequence). In nucleotides, the CDR3 is TGTGCCAGCAGCGACGATGCATCCTACGAGCAGTACTTC. Residues: CASSDDASYEQYF.

This clonotype was observed a few times. The V gene is TRBV11-2, the J gene TRBJ2-7; 10 bases line up with TRBD1. The CDR3 spans 14 residues. Trimming at V came to 3 bases and at J to 5 bases, leaving 4 bases not matched to a gene. The V gene's germline CDR1 is SGHAT and CDR2 FQNNGV. The CDR3 region has the DNA TGTGCCAGCAGCTTCGGGACAGGGGTCAACGAGCAGTACTTC. This translates into CASSFGTGVNEQYF.

This clonotype was counted only a few times. The V call is TRBV6-6, the J call TRBJ2-1, with D uncertain. Germline V CDR1 and CDR2: MNHNY, SVGAGI (reference sequence). There are 11 residues in the CDR3. V was cut by 7 bases and J by 10 bases, with 11 bases left in between. For the CDR3, the DNA is TGTGCCAGCACCGATTTATTGGAGCAGTTCTTC. Its translation: CASTDLLEQFF.

The V gene is TRBV4-3, the J gene TRBJ2-1; D remains ambiguous. Germline V lookup: CDR1 LGHNA, CDR2 YSLEER. The CDR3 totals 16 residues. V dropped 5 bases and J dropped 0 bases, with 14 bases sitting between them. Here the CDR3 DNA reads TGCGCCAGCAGCGGAGCCTTCGGCAGCTCCTACAATGAGCAGTTCTTC. Translation: CASSGAFGSSYNEQFF.

This chain joins TRBV2 and TRBJ1-6, with TRBD1 identical over 11 bases. Germline V gene data show CDR1 as SNHLY and CDR2 as FYNNEI. The CDR3 has 15 residues. The ends lost 6 bases at V and 9 bases at J; junction bases unmatched: 7. The CDR3 is CASRDRDRGFSPLHF. The CDR3 DNA reads as TGTGCCAGCAGGGACCGGGACAGGGGGTTTTCACCCCTCCACTTT.

This clonotype showed up just a few times. This chain's CDR3 is CASSRGGRGPYEQYF. In DNA, the CDR3 is TGTGCCAGCAGCCGCGGGGGGCGGGGGCCCTACGAGCAGTACTTC. This chain links TRBV11-1 with TRBJ2-7; 8 bases map to TRBD2. CDR3 length equals 15 residues. Trimming cost V 5 bases and J 2 bases; bases outside gene matches: 8. CDR1 is SGHAT and CDR2 is FQDESV in the germline V gene (reference sequence). Full variable domain (missing parts from reference TRBV11-1 and TRBJ2-7): EAEVAQSPRYKITEKSQAVAFWCDPISGHATLYWYRQILGQGPELLVQFQDESVVDDSQLPKDRFSAERLKGVDSTLKIQPAELGDSAMYLCASSRGGRGPYEQYFGPGTRLTVT.

This clonotype has just a few counts. The gene calls are TRBV7-3 and TRBJ2-1, with TRBD1 matching 8 bases. CDR1 is SGHTA, CDR2 FQGTGA, per germline. The junction had 7 bases not matched to a gene; V was cut back by 5 bases and J by 10 bases. The CDR3 contains 13 residues. This chain's CDR3 is CASSARQGREQFF. The CDR3 region has the DNA TGTGCCAGCAGCGCTCGACAGGGGCGAGAGCAGTTCTTC.